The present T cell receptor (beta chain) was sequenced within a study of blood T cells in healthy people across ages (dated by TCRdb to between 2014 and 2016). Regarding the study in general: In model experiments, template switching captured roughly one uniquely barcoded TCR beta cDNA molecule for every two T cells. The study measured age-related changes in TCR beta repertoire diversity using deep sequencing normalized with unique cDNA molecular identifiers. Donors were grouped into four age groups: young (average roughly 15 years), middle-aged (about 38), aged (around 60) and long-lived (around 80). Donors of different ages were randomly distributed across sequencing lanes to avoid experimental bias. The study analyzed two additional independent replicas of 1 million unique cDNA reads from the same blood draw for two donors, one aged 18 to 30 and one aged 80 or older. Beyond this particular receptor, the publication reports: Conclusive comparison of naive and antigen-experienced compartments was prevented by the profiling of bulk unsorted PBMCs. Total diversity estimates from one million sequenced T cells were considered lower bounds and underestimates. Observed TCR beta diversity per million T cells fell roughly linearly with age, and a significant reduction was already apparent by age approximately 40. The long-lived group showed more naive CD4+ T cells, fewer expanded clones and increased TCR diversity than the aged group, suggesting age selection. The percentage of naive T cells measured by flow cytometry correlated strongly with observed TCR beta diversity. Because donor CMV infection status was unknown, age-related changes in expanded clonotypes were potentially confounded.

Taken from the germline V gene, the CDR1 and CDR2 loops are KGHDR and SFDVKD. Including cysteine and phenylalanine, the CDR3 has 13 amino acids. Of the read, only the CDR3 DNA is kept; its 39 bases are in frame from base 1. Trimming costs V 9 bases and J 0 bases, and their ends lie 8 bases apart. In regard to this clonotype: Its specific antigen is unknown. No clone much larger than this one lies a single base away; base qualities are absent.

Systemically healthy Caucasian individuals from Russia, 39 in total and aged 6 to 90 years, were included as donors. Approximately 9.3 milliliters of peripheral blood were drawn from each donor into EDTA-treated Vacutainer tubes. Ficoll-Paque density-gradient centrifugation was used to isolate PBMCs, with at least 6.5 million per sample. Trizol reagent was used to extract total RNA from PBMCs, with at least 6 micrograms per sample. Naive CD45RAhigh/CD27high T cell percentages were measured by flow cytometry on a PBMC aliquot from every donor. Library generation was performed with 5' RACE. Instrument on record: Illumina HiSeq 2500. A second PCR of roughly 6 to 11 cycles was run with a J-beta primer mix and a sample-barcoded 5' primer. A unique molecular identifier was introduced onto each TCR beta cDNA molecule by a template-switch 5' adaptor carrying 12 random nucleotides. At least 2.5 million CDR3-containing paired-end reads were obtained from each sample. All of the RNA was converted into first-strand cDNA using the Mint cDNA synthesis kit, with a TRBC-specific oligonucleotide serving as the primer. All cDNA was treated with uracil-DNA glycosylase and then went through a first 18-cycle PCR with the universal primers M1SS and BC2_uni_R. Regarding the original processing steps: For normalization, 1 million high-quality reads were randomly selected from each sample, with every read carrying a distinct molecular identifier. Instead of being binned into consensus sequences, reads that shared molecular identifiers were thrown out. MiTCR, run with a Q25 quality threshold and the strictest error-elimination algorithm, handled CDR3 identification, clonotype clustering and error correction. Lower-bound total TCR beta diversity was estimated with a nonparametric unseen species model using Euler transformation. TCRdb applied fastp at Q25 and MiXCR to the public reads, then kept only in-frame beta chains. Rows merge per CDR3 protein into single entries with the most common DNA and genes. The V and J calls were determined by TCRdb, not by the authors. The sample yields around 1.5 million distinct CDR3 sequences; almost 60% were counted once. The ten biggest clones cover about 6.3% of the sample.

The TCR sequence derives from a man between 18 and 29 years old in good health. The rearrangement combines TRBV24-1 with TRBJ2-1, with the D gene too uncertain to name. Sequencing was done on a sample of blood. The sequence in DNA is TGTGCCACCCAGGCGGACTCCTACAATGAGCAGTTCTTC. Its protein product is CATQADSYNEQFF.